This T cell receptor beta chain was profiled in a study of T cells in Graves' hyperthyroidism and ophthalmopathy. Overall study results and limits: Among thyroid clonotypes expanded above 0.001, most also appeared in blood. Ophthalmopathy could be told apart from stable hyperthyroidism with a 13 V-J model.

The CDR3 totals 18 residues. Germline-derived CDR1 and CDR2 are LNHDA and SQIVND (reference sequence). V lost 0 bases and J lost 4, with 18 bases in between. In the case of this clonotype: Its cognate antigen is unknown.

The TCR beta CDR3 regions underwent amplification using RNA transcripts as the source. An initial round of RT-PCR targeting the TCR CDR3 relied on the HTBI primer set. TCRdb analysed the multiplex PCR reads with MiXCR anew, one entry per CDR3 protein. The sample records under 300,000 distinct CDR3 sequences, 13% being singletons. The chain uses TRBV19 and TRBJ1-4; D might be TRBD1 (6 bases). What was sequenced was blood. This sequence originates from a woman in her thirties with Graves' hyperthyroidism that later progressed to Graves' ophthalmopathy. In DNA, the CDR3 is TGTGCCAGTAGTATAGACCGATGGACAGCCCCGATTAATGAAAAACTGTTTTTT. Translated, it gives CASSIDRWTAPINEKLFF.